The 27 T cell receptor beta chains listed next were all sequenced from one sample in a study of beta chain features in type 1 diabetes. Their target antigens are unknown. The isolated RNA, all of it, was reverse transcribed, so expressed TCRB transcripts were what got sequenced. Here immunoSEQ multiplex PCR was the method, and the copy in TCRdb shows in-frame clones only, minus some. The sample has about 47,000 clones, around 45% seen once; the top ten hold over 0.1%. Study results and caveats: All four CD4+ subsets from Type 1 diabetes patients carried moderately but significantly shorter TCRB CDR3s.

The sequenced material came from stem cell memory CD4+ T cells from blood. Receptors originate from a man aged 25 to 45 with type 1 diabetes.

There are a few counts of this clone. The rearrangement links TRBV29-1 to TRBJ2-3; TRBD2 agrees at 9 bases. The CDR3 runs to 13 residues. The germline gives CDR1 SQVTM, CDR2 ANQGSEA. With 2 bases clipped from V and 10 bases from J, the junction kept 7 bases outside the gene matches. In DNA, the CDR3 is TGCAGCGTTGAAAGGCGGGAGGGAGGGTCGCAGTATTTT. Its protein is CSVERREGGSQYF.

The CDR3 sequence is CASSVAGTIQETQYF. DNA for the CDR3: TGTGCCAGCAGTGTTGCAGGGACTATCCAAGAGACCCAGTACTTC. The chain employs TRBV6-1 and TRBJ2-5; 7 bases are a match to TRBD2. CDR1 is MNHNS and CDR2 is SASEGT in the germline V gene. J was trimmed by 1 base and V by 4 bases; bases with no gene match: 6. CDR3 size: 15 residues.

The CDR3 reads CASALTGYEQYF. The DNA for the CDR3 is TGTGCCAGCGCCTTGACAGGGTACGAGCAGTACTTC. This chain uses TRBV6-5 with TRBJ2-7; TRBD1 matches 7 bases. In germline, CDR1 is MNHEY, CDR2 SVGAGI. The CDR3 has 12 amino acids. The V segment lost 8 bases and the J segment 4 bases; nucleotides outside the gene matches: 5.

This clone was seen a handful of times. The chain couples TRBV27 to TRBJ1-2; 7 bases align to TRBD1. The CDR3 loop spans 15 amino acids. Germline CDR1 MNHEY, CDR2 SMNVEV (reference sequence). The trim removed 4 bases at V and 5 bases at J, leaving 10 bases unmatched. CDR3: CASSSVTGQIYGYTF. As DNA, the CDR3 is TGTGCCAGCAGTTCCGTAACGGGACAGATATATGGCTACACCTTC.

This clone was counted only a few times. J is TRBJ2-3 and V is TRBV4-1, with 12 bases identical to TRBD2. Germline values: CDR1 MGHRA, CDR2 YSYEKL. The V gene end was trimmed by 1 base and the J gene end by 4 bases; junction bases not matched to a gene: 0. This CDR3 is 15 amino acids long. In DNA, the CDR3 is TGCGCCAGCAGCCAAGGACTAGCGGGAGCAGATACGCAGTATTTT. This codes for CASSQGLAGADTQYF.

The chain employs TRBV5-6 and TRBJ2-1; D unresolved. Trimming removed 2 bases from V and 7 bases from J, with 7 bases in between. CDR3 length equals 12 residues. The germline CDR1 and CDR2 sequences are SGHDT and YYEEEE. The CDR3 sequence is CASSFARNEQFF. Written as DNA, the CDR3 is TGTGCCAGCAGCTTTGCTAGGAATGAGCAGTTCTTC. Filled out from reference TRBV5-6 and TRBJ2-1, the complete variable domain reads DAGVTQSPTHLIKTRGQQVTLRCSPKSGHDTVSWYQQALGQGPQFIFQYYEEEERQRGNFPDRFSGHQFPNYSSELNVNALLLGDSALYLCASSFARNEQFFGPGTRLTVL.

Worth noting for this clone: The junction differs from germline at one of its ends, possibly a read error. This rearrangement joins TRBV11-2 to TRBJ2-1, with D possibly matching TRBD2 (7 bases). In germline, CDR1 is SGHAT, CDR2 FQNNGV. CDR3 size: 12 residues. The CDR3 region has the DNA TGTGCCAGCAGCTTAGCGGGGGGCGAGCGGATCTTC. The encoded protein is CASSLAGGERIF.

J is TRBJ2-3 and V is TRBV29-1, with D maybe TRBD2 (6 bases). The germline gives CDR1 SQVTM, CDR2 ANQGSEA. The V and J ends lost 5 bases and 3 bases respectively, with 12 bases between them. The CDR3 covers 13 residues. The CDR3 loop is CSVHGSWTDTQYF. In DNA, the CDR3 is TGCAGCGTTCACGGGAGTTGGACAGATACGCAGTATTTT.

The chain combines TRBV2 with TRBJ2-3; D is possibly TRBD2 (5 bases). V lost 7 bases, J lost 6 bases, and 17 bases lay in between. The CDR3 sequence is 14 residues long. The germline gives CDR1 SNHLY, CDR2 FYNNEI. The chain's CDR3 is CASKVGRGRDTQYF. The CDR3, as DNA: TGTGCCAGCAAGGTGGGAAGAGGGCGGGATACGCAGTATTTT.

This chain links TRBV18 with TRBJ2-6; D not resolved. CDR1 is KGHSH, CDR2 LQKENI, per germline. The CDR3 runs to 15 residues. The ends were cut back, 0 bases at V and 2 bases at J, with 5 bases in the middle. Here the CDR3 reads CASSPPAPGANVLTF. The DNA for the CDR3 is TGTGCCAGCTCACCACCGGCCCCTGGGGCCAACGTCCTGACTTTC.

The chain's CDR3 is CASSPNRGVYHEQYF. CDR3 sequence (DNA): TGTGCCAGCAGTCCAAATCGGGGGGTATACCACGAGCAGTACTTC. The chain links TRBV27 to TRBJ2-7; 7 bases fit TRBD2. With 5 bases clipped from V and 5 bases from J, the junction kept 12 bases outside the gene matches. The CDR3 is made up of 15 amino acids. Germline V lookup: CDR1 MNHEY, CDR2 SMNVEV (reference sequence).

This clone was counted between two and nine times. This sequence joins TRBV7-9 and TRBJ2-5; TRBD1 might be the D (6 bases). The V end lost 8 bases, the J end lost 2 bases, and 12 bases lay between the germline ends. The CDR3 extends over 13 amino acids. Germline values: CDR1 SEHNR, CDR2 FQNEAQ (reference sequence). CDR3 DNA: TGTGCCAGCGGGGTCGGACAGCAAGAGACCCAGTACTTC. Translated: CASGVGQQETQYF.

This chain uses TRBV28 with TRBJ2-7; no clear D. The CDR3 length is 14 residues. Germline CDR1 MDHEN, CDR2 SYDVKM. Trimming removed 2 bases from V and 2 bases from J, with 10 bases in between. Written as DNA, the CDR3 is TGTGCCAGCAGTTTAGGTGGGCGCGCCTACGAGCAGTACTTC. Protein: CASSLGGRAYEQYF.

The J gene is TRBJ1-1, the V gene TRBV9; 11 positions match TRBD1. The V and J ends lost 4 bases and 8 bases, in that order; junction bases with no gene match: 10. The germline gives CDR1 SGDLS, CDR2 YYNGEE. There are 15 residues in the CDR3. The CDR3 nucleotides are TGTGCCAGCAGCCAAGGGACAGGGGGGTATCGGGAAGCTTTCTTT. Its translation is CASSQGTGGYREAFF.

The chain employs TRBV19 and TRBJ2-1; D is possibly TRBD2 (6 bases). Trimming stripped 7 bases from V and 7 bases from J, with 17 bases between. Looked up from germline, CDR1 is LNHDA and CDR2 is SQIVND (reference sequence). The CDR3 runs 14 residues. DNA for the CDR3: TGTGCCAGTACATTAACGGGAGTGTTGAATGAGCAGTTCTTC. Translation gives CASTLTGVLNEQFF.

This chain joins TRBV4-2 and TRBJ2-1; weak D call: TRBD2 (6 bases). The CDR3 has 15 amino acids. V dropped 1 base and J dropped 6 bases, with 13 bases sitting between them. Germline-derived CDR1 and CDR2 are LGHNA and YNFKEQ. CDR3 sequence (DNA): TGTGCCAGCAGCCAAGCCCCCCTGACTAGCAATGAGCAGTTCTTC. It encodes CASSQAPLTSNEQFF.

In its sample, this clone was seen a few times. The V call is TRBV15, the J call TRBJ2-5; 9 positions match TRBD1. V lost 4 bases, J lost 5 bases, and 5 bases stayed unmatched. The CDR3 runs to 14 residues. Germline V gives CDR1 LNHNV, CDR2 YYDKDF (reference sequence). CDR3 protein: CATSIDRGFETQYF. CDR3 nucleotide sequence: TGTGCCACCAGCATAGACAGGGGGTTCGAGACCCAGTACTTC. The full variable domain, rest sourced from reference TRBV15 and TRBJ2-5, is DAMVIQNPRYQVTQFGKPVTLSCSQTLNHNVMYWYQQKSSQAPKLLFHYYDKDFNNEADTPDNFQSRRPNTSFCFLDIRSPGLGDTAMYLCATSIDRGFETQYFGPGTRLLVL.

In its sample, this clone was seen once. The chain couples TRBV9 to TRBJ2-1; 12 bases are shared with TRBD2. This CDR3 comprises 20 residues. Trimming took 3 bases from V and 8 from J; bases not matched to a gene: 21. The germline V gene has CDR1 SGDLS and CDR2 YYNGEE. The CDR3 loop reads CASSGRLAGEGWAFIDEQFF. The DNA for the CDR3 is TGTGCCAGCAGCGGCCGACTAGCGGGAGAGGGGTGGGCATTTATAGATGAGCAGTTCTTC.

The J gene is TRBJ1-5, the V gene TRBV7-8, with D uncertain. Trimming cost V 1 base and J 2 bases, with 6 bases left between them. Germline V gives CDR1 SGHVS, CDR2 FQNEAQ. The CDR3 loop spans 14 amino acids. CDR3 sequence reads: CASSLDKRNQPQHF. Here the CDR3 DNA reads TGTGCCAGCAGCTTAGACAAACGCAATCAGCCCCAGCATTTT. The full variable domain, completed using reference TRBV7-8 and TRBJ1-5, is GAGVSQSPRYKVAKRGQDVALRCDPISGHVSLFWYQQALGQGPEFLTYFQNEAQLDKSGLPSDRFFAERPEGSVSTLKIQRTQQEDSAVYLCASSLDKRNQPQHFGDGTRLSIL.

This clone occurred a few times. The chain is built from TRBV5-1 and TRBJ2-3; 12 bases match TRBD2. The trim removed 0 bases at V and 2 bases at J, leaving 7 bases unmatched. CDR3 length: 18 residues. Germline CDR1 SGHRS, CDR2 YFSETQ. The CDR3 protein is CASSLVASGRGYTDTQYF. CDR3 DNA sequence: TGCGCCAGCAGCTTGGTGGCTAGCGGGAGGGGATACACAGATACGCAGTATTTT.

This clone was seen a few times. As DNA, the CDR3 is TGTGCCAGCAGTTTGGCGCGGACCTACGAGCAGTACTTC. Its protein product is CASSLARTYEQYF. The V gene is TRBV28, the J gene TRBJ2-7; D unresolved. The V end lost 3 bases, the J end lost 2 bases, and 8 bases lay between the germline ends. Per germline, CDR1 MDHEN and CDR2 SYDVKM. The CDR3 is made up of 13 amino acids.

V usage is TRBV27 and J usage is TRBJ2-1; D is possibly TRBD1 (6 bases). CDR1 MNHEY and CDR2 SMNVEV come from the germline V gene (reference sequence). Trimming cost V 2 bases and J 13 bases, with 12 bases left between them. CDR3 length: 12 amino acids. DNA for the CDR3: TGTGCCAGCAGTTTAAGTCGGGACATACAGTTCTTC. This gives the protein CASSLSRDIQFF.

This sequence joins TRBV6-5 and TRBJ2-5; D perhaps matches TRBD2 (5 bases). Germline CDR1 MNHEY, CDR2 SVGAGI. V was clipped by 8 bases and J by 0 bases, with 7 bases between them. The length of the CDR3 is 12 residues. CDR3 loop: CASGSDQETQYF. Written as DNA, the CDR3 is TGTGCCAGCGGGAGCGACCAAGAGACCCAGTACTTC.

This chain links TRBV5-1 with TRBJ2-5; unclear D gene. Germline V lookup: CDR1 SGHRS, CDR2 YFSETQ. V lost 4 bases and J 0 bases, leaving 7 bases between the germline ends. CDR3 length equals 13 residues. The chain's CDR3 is CASSLMYQETQYF. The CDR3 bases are TGCGCCAGCAGCCTAATGTACCAAGAGACCCAGTACTTC.

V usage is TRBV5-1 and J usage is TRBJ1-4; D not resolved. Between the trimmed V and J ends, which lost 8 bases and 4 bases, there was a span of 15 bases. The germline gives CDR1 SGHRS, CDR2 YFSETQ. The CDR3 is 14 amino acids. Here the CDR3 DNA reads TGCGCCAGTCAGCGTCGGGATCGTAATGAAAAACTGTTTTTT. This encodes CASQRRDRNEKLFF.

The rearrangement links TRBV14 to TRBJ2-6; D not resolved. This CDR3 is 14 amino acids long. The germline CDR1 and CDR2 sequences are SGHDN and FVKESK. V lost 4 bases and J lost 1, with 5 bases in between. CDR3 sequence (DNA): TGTGCCAGCAGCCCCCTATCTGGGGCCAACGTCCTGACTTTC. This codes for CASSPLSGANVLTF. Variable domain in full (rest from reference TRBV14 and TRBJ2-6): EAGVTQFPSHSVIEKGQTVTLRCDPISGHDNLYWYRRVMGKEIKFLLHFVKESKQDESGMPNNRFLAERTGGTYSTLKVQPAELEDSGVYFCASSPLSGANVLTFGAGSRLTVL.

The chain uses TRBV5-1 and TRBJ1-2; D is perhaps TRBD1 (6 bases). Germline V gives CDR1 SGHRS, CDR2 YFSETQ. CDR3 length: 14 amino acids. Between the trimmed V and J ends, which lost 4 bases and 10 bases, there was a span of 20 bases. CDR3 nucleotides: TGCGCCAGCAGCCCAACCCCAGGCCAGGGGACCTACACCTTC. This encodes CASSPTPGQGTYTF.